Presented here are 11 T cell receptor beta chains from one specimen sequenced in a study of human T cells and chemical hapten exposure (dated by TCRdb to 2020 to 2023). Explained via the paper, the time point label denotes: patch test 1, 2 weeks after DPC sensitization. In light of the paper, this sample's treatment or condition label describes: therapeutic diphenylcyclopropenone sensitization with weekly scalp DPC. The library was produced with RACE. The listed sequencing device is NextSeq 500. TCRdb trimmed the raw reads at Q25, called clones with MiXCR and kept productive beta chains. Every CDR3 protein is listed once, alongside the most common genes and DNA of its rows. Here the sample has just over 80,000 distinct CDR3 sequences; roughly 10% occur a single time. Around 4.4% of the sample comes from the top ten. The material was whole blood, obtained in connection with sensitization to the hapten diphenylcyclopropenone (DPC). These receptors came from a woman aged 50 to 60 with alopecia areata. Some clones in this sample may be carry-over from other donors' samples.

This clonotype was counted a few times. J is TRBJ1-5 and V is TRBV28; D is perhaps TRBD1 (5 bases). CDR3 size: 12 residues. Germline CDR1 MDHEN, CDR2 SYDVKM. The V gene lost 10 bases and the J gene lost 7 bases, with 14 bases spanning the gap. Here the CDR3 DNA reads TGTGCCACTCAGGGAGGGCTCCAGCCCCAGCATTTT. It yields the protein CATQGGLQPQHF.

A few counts support this clonotype. The chain is built from TRBV7-9 and TRBJ2-7; possible D gene TRBD2, 6 bases. CDR1 SEHNR and CDR2 FQNEAQ come from the germline V gene (reference sequence). V dropped 4 bases and J dropped 3 bases, with 13 bases sitting between them. This CDR3 has 14 residues. The CDR3 sequence is CASSSTAGFYEQYF. For the CDR3, the DNA is TGTGCCAGCAGCTCCACGGCGGGATTCTACGAGCAGTACTTC. The full variable domain, its missing parts supplied by reference TRBV7-9 and TRBJ2-7, is DTGVSQNPRHKITKRGQNVTFRCDPISEHNRLYWYRQTLGQGPEFLTYFQNEAQLEKSRLLSDRFSAERPKGSFSTLEIQRTEQGDSAMYLCASSSTAGFYEQYFGPGTRLTVT.

This clonotype was counted between two and nine times. A read error may account for a junction end that differs from germline. The chain employs TRBV4-2 and TRBJ1-4, with D unresolved. The CDR3 is 16 residues long. CDR1 is LGHNA, CDR2 YNFKEQ, per germline. This CDR3 is CAISQDWRGFNEKLFF. CDR3 sequence (DNA): TGTGCCATCAGCCAAGATTGGCGAGGGTTTAATGAAAAACTGTTTTTT.

This clonotype has just a few counts. The V call is TRBV29-1, the J call TRBJ2-7; D is ambiguous. The V gene's germline CDR1 is SQVTM and CDR2 ANQGSEA. V was cut by 0 bases and J by 2 bases, with 5 bases left in between. The length of the CDR3 is 12 residues. This chain's CDR3 is CSVEDPAYEQYF. The CDR3 nucleotides read TGCAGCGTTGAAGACCCTGCCTACGAGCAGTACTTC.

With regard to this clonotype: Germline is not matched at one junction end, which may reflect a read error. The CDR3: CVSSLDRSLNEKLFF. In nucleotides, the CDR3 is TGTGTCAGCAGCCTGGACAGGAGCTTAAATGAAAAACTGTTTTTT. J is TRBJ1-4 and V is TRBV7-9; 7 bases align to TRBD1. CDR1 and CDR2 from the germline V gene are SEHNR and FQNEAQ (reference sequence). The CDR3 runs 15 residues.

This clonotype was picked up a small number of times. This chain links TRBV5-1 with TRBJ2-7; D may match TRBD1 or TRBD2 (6 bases each). The CDR3 spans 12 residues. The V gene lost 4 bases and the J gene lost 9 bases, with 14 bases spanning the gap. From germline, CDR1 is SGHRS and CDR2 YFSETQ. CDR3 DNA sequence: TGCGCCAGCAGCCCCGGGGGCGGCGGGCAGTACTTC. Amino acid sequence: CASSPGGGGQYF.

The chain recombines TRBV14 with TRBJ2-1, with TRBD1 matching 9 bases. Germline CDR1 SGHDN, CDR2 FVKESK. The CDR3 length is 17 residues. After removal of 0 bases from V and 7 bases from J, the junction contained 10 bases not matched to a gene. This CDR3 is CASSQDGLGTGRNEQFF. For the CDR3, the DNA is TGTGCCAGCAGCCAAGATGGTCTCGGGACAGGGAGGAATGAGCAGTTCTTC.

This clonotype was seen a handful of times. The rearrangement joins TRBV5-4 to TRBJ2-5; 12 bases agree with TRBD2. This CDR3 spans 18 amino acids. Germline V lookup: CDR1 SGHNT, CDR2 YYREEE (reference sequence). J gave up 5 bases and V 0 bases, and 11 bases lay outside the gene matches. CDR3 sequence: CASSLGLAGVGRMETQYF. CDR3 bases: TGTGCCAGCAGCTTGGGACTAGCGGGAGTGGGGCGCATGGAGACCCAGTACTTC. Looking up the rest from reference TRBV5-4 and TRBJ2-5 gives the full variable domain: ETGVTQSPTHLIKTRGQQVTLRCSSQSGHNTVSWYQQALGQGPQFIFQYYREEENGRGNFPPRFSGLQFPNYSSELNVNALELDDSALYLCASSLGLAGVGRMETQYFGPGTRLLVL.

The rearrangement joins TRBV7-2 to TRBJ1-5; D is unclear. The CDR3 sequence is 12 residues long. Trimming took off 0 bases at V and 9 bases at J, with 6 bases between the two ends. The germline gives CDR1 SGHTA, CDR2 FQGNSA. The CDR3 DNA reads TGTGCCAGCAGCTTAGCGGTATGGCCCCAGCATTTT. This sequence encodes CASSLAVWPQHF.

Only a few counts were recorded for this clonotype. This chain links TRBV28 with TRBJ1-6; possibly TRBD1 for D (6 bases). There are 18 residues in the CDR3. Germline V gene data show CDR1 as MDHEN and CDR2 as SYDVKM. Trimming cost V 4 bases and J 0 bases, with 16 bases left between them. CDR3 sequence reads: CASSWPQGSSSYNSPLHF. In DNA, the CDR3 is TGTGCCAGCAGTTGGCCCCAGGGGTCCAGCTCCTATAATTCACCCCTCCACTTT.

This clonotype has a handful of counts. The chain combines TRBV20-1 with TRBJ1-3; D possibly corresponds to TRBD1 (6 bases). Germline values: CDR1 DFQATT, CDR2 SNEGSKA (reference sequence). This CDR3 contains 14 residues. The V end lost 6 bases, the J end lost 8 bases, and 20 bases lay between the germline ends. The CDR3 DNA sequence: TGCAGTGCGCGGACAGAGGAAAGCGGTTACACCATATATTTT. This encodes CSARTEESGYTIYF.